This TCR beta chain was recovered during a study of shared T cell receptors in the human thymus (dated by TCRdb to about 2021). Broadly, across the study: The study examined how the human thymus generates shared, self-reactive T-cell receptor alpha chains.

Preparation of the library involved the immunoSEQ multiplex PCR assay. In TCRdb, the immuneACCESS table is reduced to in-frame sequences with V and J assigned. These tables do not hold every clone; where another copy was compared, an unresolved V gene accounts for under half, and the others remain unexplained. The sample has hundreds of thousands of clones on record, approximately 88% of them singletons. In total, the top ten clones hold over 0.008% of the sample. To note about this clone: Its antigen target is currently unknown. There are no base qualities to consult, and no much larger clone falls within one base.

The CDR3 has 18 amino acids, counting the end cysteine and phenylalanine. This entry keeps only the CDR3 DNA: 54 bases, framed from base 1. CDR1 is given as SGHRS and CDR2 as YFSETQ, both from the germline V gene. Trimming removed 4 bases from V and 2 bases from J; the gene matches leave 14 bases unexplained. This sample also belongs to another study, concerning human thymus T cells. That second report states: Donors were immunologically healthy infants undergoing open corrective cardiac surgery for congenital heart defects in Finland. Thymus tissue was collected as surgical resects that were removed during corrective cardiac surgery. Usage of V and J gene segments appeared to be biased in both the thymic and the peripheral blood repertoires. Highly overlapping thymic TCR repertoires among unrelated individuals were reported in the related research. The study used roughly 8 infant thymus samples plus four related peripheral blood samples to characterize TCR alpha and beta repertoires. Donor ages ranged from about 7 to 244 days, and the cohort comprised five to seven male and two female infants. Thymocytes were mechanically released from the tissue and were stored as pellets of 10-30 million cells at -70 degrees C. Genomic DNA was extracted from frozen cell pellets with a QIAsymphony instrument. The immunoSEQ multiplex PCR assay was used to amplify the TCRB and TCRAD loci from a standardized quantity of quality-controlled genomic DNA. Amplicons spanned the V(D)J region at a length sufficient to cover the CDR3 and identify V and J genes. Amplicon sequencing was performed on an Illumina platform through the commercial immunoSEQ service. Primer bias and sequencing errors were corrected using previously described methods, and TCRAD and TCRB definitions followed the IMGT database. Analysis of the repertoires was done with immunoSEQ Analyzer 3.0 and VDJTools and included basic statistics, V/J segment usage, diversity estimates, rarefaction and pairwise overlap. Diversity was estimated using the Chao1, ChaoE, Efron-Thisted, Shannon and inverse Simpson indices, and was also estimated on datasets down-sampled to the size of the smallest sample. Repertoire overlap was assessed by strict matching of CDR3 nucleotide sequence, V gene and J gene, and clustering was done by Jaccard-based multidimensional scaling. On average, thymus samples yielded 810,000 or so unique TCRB clonotypes, whereas blood samples yielded approximately 90,000.

This sequence originates from a boy younger than two with a congenital heart defect. Donor details come from another sample of the same person, matched by shared clones. The chain links TRBV5-1 with TRBJ2-7, and 11 junctional nucleotides match TRBD2. The sample was thymocytes. For the CDR3, the sequence is CASSPTPGLADFTYEQYF. The sequenced DNA is TGCGCCAGCAGCCCAACTCCGGGACTAGCGGACTTTACCTACGAGCAGTACTTC.